This T cell receptor (beta chain) was sequenced for a study of blood T cell repertoires in COVID-19. About the research overall: Whether acute or convalescent, the COVID-19 samples came from the United States, Italy and Spain. The analysed material was cDNA or gDNA that came from T cells, B-cell-depleted T cells, or PBMCs.

Germline V CDR1 and CDR2: ENHRY, SYGVKD. The CDR3 has 15 residues. V gave up 6 bases and J gave up 4 bases, with 16 bases separating them. Per the original methods: The assay estimated nucleated cells by amplifying reference gene primers. TCRdb's copy holds only in-frame clones and misses some; the assay was immunoSEQ multiplex PCR. V and J calls and clone size are those listed in that table; D and trimming were worked out from the DNA. The table records about 73,000 clones, around 82% of them present only once. V and J are TRBV10-3 and TRBJ1-3, with D possibly TRBD1 on 5 matching bases. Sequenced sample: peripheral blood. This receptor was obtained from a man aged 50 to 59 with active COVID-19. As DNA, the CDR3 is TGTGCCATCAGCCCCCGTACAGGAGCGGGAAACACCATATATTTT. This gives the protein CAISPRTGAGNTIYF.